These 3 T cell receptor beta chains were all obtained from the same sample, sequenced in a study of blood T cell repertoires in COVID-19. Clones were sequenced by immunoSEQ multiplex PCR, and TCRdb holds only the in-frame ones, with some missing. This table has about 200,000 clones, 94% appearing once. The specimen was peripheral blood. The receptors stem from a man aged 30-40 years with COVID-19, enrolled during active disease.

This clone was picked up one time. The chain carries TRBV11-2 and TRBJ2-5; D ambiguous. Germline V CDR1 and CDR2: SGHAT, FQNNGV. The CDR3 has 14 amino acids. V shed 4 bases and J shed 4 bases, with 13 bases lying between them. DNA of the CDR3: TGTGCCAGCAGCTCCGACTCACATTTAGAGACCCAGTACTTC. Residues: CASSSDSHLETQYF.

This chain joins TRBV5-1 and TRBJ2-5, with 8 bases aligning to TRBD2. The CDR3 sequence is 15 residues long. With 3 bases clipped from V and 1 base from J, the junction kept 5 bases outside the gene matches. The germline CDR1 and CDR2 sequences are SGHRS and YFSETQ. CDR3: CASSSSGTSQETQYF. The CDR3 DNA follows: TGCGCCAGCAGCTCCTCCGGGACTAGCCAAGAGACCCAGTACTTC.

CDR3 nucleotides: TGTGCCAGCAGCGTCGAGGGGGTTGGCTACACCTTC. Amino acid sequence: CASSVEGVGYTF. This rearrangement joins TRBV9 to TRBJ1-2, with D perhaps TRBD1 (6 bases). V lost 2 bases and J lost 7, with 9 bases in between. Germline V CDR1 and CDR2: SGDLS, YYNGEE. This CDR3 is 12 amino acids long.